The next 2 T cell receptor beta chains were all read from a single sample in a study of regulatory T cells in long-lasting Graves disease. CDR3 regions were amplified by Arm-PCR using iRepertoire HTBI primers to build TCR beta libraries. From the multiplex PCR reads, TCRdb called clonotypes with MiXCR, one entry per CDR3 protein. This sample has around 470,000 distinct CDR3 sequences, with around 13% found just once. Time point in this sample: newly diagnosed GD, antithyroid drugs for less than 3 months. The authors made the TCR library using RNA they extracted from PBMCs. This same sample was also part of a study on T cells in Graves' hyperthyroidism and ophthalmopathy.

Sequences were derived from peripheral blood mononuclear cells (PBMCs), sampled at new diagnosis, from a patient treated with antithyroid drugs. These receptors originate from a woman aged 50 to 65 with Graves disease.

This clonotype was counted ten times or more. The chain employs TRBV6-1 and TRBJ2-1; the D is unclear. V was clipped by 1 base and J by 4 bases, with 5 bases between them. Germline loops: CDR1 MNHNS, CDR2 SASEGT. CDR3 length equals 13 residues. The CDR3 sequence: CASSEGWYNEQFF. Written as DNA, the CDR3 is TGTGCCAGCAGTGAAGGATGGTACAATGAGCAGTTCTTC.

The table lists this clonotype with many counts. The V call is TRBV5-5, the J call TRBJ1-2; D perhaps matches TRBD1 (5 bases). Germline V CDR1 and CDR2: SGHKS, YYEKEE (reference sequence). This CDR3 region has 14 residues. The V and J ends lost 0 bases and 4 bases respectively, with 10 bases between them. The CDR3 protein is CASSLDGGGYGYTF. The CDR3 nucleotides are TGTGCCAGCAGCTTGGACGGGGGTGGCTATGGCTACACCTTC.